This T cell receptor (beta chain) was found in a study of T cell changes during pregnancy in multiple sclerosis. Germline trimming cut 5 bases from V and 5 bases from J; bases unmatched to any gene: 9. The CDR3 runs to 15 residues. Germline assignment: CDR1 SEHNR and CDR2 FQNEAQ (reference sequence). Some clones are missing from TCRdb's copy, which holds only in-frame ones; the method was immunoSEQ multiplex PCR. This sample yields approximately 59,000 clones, of which just over 90% are seen a single time; approximately 0.35% belongs to the top ten. The material sequenced was CD4+ T cells from peripheral blood mononuclear cells, taken before pregnancy. The receptor was derived from a female donor with multiple sclerosis, enrolled in a pregnancy study. The rearrangement links TRBV7-9 to TRBJ1-1; 9 nucleotides align to TRBD1. CDR3 region: CASSEGDRAGTEAFF. CDR3 DNA: TGTGCCAGCAGCGAAGGGGACAGGGCAGGAACTGAAGCTTTCTTT.